Listed here are 8 T cell receptor beta chains from one sample, sequenced in a study of control samples from healthy donors and cancer patients. Assay: immunoSEQ multiplex PCR; the TCRdb copy retains only in-frame clones and omits some. The sample contains approximately 120,000 clones, 80% to 90% of which appear only once. Material: blood. The source of these receptors is a woman aged 45-59 years in good health.

This chain uses TRBV23-1 with TRBJ2-7; 16 positions match TRBD2. TRBV23-1 belongs to the ORF category, with a function that is uncertain. This CDR3 is built from 17 residues. V lost 3 bases, J lost 4 bases, and 6 bases stayed unmatched. Written as DNA, the CDR3 is TGCGCCAGCAGTCAGGGGACTAGCGGGAGGGGTCCATACGAGCAGTACGTC. It encodes CASSQGTSGRGPYEQYV.

The table lists this clone with a count of one. V and J are TRBV6-2 or TRBV6-3 and TRBJ1-2; D not certain. V shed 5 bases and J shed 0 bases, with 13 bases lying between them. The CDR3 has 15 amino acids. Germline-derived CDR1 and CDR2 are MNHEY and SVGEGT. The CDR3 bases are TGTGCCAGCAGTCCCTTGGAGCGTACTAACTATGGCTACACCTTC. Its translation: CASSPLERTNYGYTF.

V and J are TRBV18 and TRBJ1-2; TRBD1 agrees at 9 bases. Germline CDR1 reads KGHSH; CDR2 reads LQKENI. The CDR3 spans 12 residues. J was trimmed by 7 bases and V by 5 bases; bases with no gene match: 2. The CDR3 region is CASSLTGGGYTF. The CDR3 DNA is TGTGCCAGCTCATTGACAGGGGGTGGCTACACCTTC.

This clone was seen once. The chain employs TRBV10-3 and TRBJ2-7; 12 nucleotides agree with TRBD1. Losses at the gene ends were 8 bases for V and 7 bases for J; bases not matched to a gene: 6. The CDR3 sequence is 13 residues long. Looked up from germline, CDR1 is ENHRY and CDR2 is SYGVKD. CDR3 nucleotides: TGTGCCATCCGGGGACAGGGGGCTTTTGAGCAGTACTTC. It specifies CAIRGQGAFEQYF.

This chain connects TRBV7-8 to TRBJ1-2; D gene uncertain. Germline lookup yields CDR1 SGHVS and CDR2 FQNEAQ. CDR3 length: 13 amino acids. The V end was cut by 1 base, the J end by 3 bases, with 6 bases between. CDR3 in amino acids: CASSLEGDYGYTF. DNA of the CDR3: TGTGCCAGCAGCTTAGAGGGCGACTATGGCTACACCTTC.

J is TRBJ2-1 and V is TRBV7-2; D may match TRBD1 or TRBD2 (5 bases each). CDR1 SGHTA and CDR2 FQGNSA come from the germline V gene. The CDR3 contains 14 residues. Deletions cut 5 bases from V and 6 bases from J, with 14 bases between. In DNA form, the CDR3 reads TGTGCCAGCAGCCCCCACGGGACCATCAATGAGCAGTTCTTC. Protein sequence: CASSPHGTINEQFF.

This chain joins TRBV27 and TRBJ2-1, with 10 positions matching TRBD2. CDR3 length equals 16 residues. The J segment lost 9 bases and the V segment lost 7 bases, leaving 15 bases of the junction unmatched. CDR1 is MNHEY and CDR2 is SMNVEV in the germline V gene (reference sequence). This chain's CDR3 is CASTPGALAGTGEQFF. CDR3 DNA sequence: TGTGCCAGCACCCCTGGGGCACTAGCGGGAACGGGTGAGCAGTTCTTC.

The V and J genes are TRBV24-1 and TRBJ2-5; tentatively, D is TRBD1 (6 bases). This CDR3 has 12 residues. Trimming left V 4 bases short and J 4 bases short, with 6 bases between. Germline CDR1 reads KGHDR; CDR2 reads SFDVKD. The CDR3 is CATSDRGETQYF. CDR3 nucleotide sequence: TGTGCCACCAGTGACAGGGGAGAGACCCAGTACTTC.